This is a list of T cell receptor beta chains from one sample in a study of shared clonotypes between healthy human individuals. Clones were sequenced by immunoSEQ multiplex PCR, and TCRdb holds only the in-frame ones, with some missing. The repertoire holds hundreds of thousands of clones, with roughly 95% as singletons. Material for sequencing was naive CD8+ T cells sorted from blood. These receptors came from a woman aged 25 to 39 in good health. Each CDR3 is given with its conserved first and last residue.

V gene,J gene,CDR3 protein
TRBV11-2,TRBJ2-7,CASSYGTSSYEQYF
TRBV28,TRBJ2-7,CASSLGNKKGWGYEQYF
TRBV18,TRBJ2-7,CASSPPDRPTYEQYF
TRBV2,TRBJ1-1,CASSEWDGEAFF
TRBV30,TRBJ2-7,CAWTVEGRYYEQYF
TRBV27,TRBJ2-4,CASMTGGKNIQYF
TRBV5-1,TRBJ2-7,CASSLEAGFSYEQYF
TRBV27,TRBJ1-5,CASSPQGMGFESNQPQHF
TRBV29-1,TRBJ2-7,CSVEYSDRGYEQYF
TRBV28,TRBJ2-5,CASSLVGRALGTQYF
TRBV2,TRBJ2-7,CASIGTSGRYEQYF
TRBV7-8,TRBJ1-1,CASSLGGGGTEAFF
TRBV7-9,TRBJ2-7,CASSFQPGDRVAYEQYF
TRBV5-8,TRBJ1-2,CATQENRDFDGYTF
TRBV19,TRBJ2-7,CASSGAGGSYEQYF
TRBV23-1,TRBJ2-1,CAFFLSGRECEQFF
TRBV11-2,TRBJ2-7,CASSPGPHSYEQYF
TRBV5-6,TRBJ2-7,CASRPVGSVEQYF
TRBV27,TRBJ2-2,CASIIKKGARAGELFF
TRBV4-1,TRBJ2-7,CASSHEPGQGYEQYF
TRBV19,TRBJ2-7,CASRFGHEQYF
TRBV29-1,TRBJ1-1,CSVGPSIMGEAFF
TRBV28,TRBJ1-1,CASSPGQRMNTEAFF
TRBV6-1,TRBJ1-2,CASSPTGGGGYTF
TRBV7-8,TRBJ2-6,CASSFQPGNSFSGANVLTF
TRBV5-4,TRBJ1-2,CASRSLGDGYTF
TRBV19,TRBJ1-1,CASTRWSGINTEAFF
TRBV27,TRBJ2-7,CASSLDAYSYEQYF
TRBV11-2,TRBJ1-2,CASSFGELGDGYTF
TRBV27,TRBJ2-1,CASSLSSAGQGSYNEQFF
TRBV6-5,TRBJ2-2,CASSYSGPPGELFF
TRBV7-2,TRBJ2-7,CASSLLETTYEQYF
TRBV29-1,TRBJ2-7,CSVDGDRGSYEQYF
TRBV15,TRBJ2-3,CATSKGEGGTDTQYF
TRBV4-1,TRBJ2-1,CASSRVAGVNEQFF
TRBV11-2,TRBJ2-1,CASSLVAGGTEQFF
TRBV9,TRBJ2-6,CASSTGTGSGANVLTF
TRBV5-4,TRBJ1-2,CASSIDRSTNYGYTF
TRBV9,TRBJ2-7,CASSALAGDYEQYF
TRBV5-1,TRBJ1-1,CASSLGMGNTEAFF
TRBV7-2,TRBJ1-5,CASILVRQPYSNQPQHF
TRBV7-9,TRBJ2-7,CASSSPGQGLSVEQYF
TRBV30,TRBJ2-3,CAWSVQATTDTQYF
TRBV27,TRBJ2-3,CASSLRTGGNTQYF
TRBV27,TRBJ2-7,CASSFGHNPNEQYF
TRBV28,TRBJ2-7,CASSLGLAASYEQYF
TRBV7-5,TRBJ2-2,CVRSPECLRTGELFF
TRBV2,TRBJ1-4,CASSGGQGINEKLFF
TRBV19,TRBJ2-3,CARGLPPDTQYF
TRBV5-4,TRBJ2-5,CASSRGDNQETQYF
TRBV4-1,TRBJ2-7,CASSQAGALYEQYF
TRBV5-1,TRBJ2-1,CASSLGPGTSGRGAYNEQFF
TRBV28,TRBJ2-1,CASSSNSGTSGRNEQFF